These T cell receptor beta chains were read from a single sample in a study of blood T cell repertoires in COVID-19. Generated by immunoSEQ multiplex PCR, the TCRdb table keeps only in-frame clones and is missing some. The table records 35,000 to 55,000 clones, approximately 90% of them present only once. Material: peripheral blood. These receptors originate from a man aged 60 to 69 with active COVID-19. Both conserved end residues are part of each CDR3. D genes are given only for firm matches. Clone sizes are given selectively: once, few, many, or a class where the clone is expanded.

>TRBV7-2|-|TRBJ2-1|-
CASSLGLGAYNEQFF
TGTGCCAGCAGCTTAGGGTTGGGCGCCTACAATGAGCAGTTCTTC
>TRBV6-2/TRBV6-3|-|TRBJ1-1|TRBD1
CASSNRQGRSEAFF
TGTGCCAGCAGTAATCGACAGGGTCGGAGTGAAGCTTTCTTT
>TRBV7-3|few|TRBJ2-5|-
CASSSDRKETQYF
TGTGCCAGCAGCTCCGACAGGAAAGAGACCCAGTACTTC
>TRBV3-1/TRBV3-2|once|TRBJ2-3|TRBD1
CASSPTGGEASQYF
TGTGCCAGCAGCCCTACAGGGGGCGAGGCTTCGCAGTATTTT
>TRBV9|-|TRBJ2-4|TRBD2
CASSATGGTKNIQYF
TGTGCCAGCAGCGCGACGGGGGGGACCAAAAACATTCAGTACTTC
>TRBV12-3/TRBV12-4|-|TRBJ1-2|-
CASSSTRGGYTF
TGTGCCAGCAGTTCCACCAGGGGCGGCTACACCTTC
>TRBV28|-|TRBJ2-5|TRBD2
CASSPAGVQETQYF
TGTGCCAGCAGTCCCGCGGGGGTACAAGAGACCCAGTACTTC
>TRBV6-1|-|TRBJ2-7|TRBD1
CASSEGTGRVEQYF
TGTGCCAGCAGTGAGGGGACAGGGAGGGTCGAGCAGTACTTC
>TRBV10-2|-|TRBJ2-1|TRBD2
CASSDLAGAIDEQLF
TGCGCCAGCAGTGATTTAGCGGGAGCGATCGATGAGCAGCTCTTC
>TRBV5-1|-|TRBJ1-1|-
CASSFTQGNTEAFF
TGCGCCAGCAGCTTCACACAGGGGAACACTGAAGCTTTCTTT
>TRBV2|-|TRBJ2-3|TRBD2
CASRPGLAGSAQYF
TGTGCCAGCAGACCGGGACTAGCGGGATCTGCCCAGTATTTT
>TRBV25-1|-|TRBJ1-1|TRBD1
CASSESNRGLTNTEAFF
TGTGCCAGCAGTGAATCTAACAGGGGGCTTACGAACACTGAAGCTTTCTTT
>TRBV10-3|-|TRBJ1-1|TRBD1
CAITETGDTEAFF
TGTGCCATCACCGAGACAGGGGACACTGAAGCTTTCTTT
>TRBV5-1|-|TRBJ2-7|TRBD2
CASSLAGGSYEQYF
TGCGCCAGCAGCTTGGCGGGGGGATCTTACGAGCAGTACTTC
>TRBV20-1|-|TRBJ2-1|-
CSASHPETYNEQFF
TGCAGTGCTAGTCACCCCGAGACATACAATGAGCAGTTCTTC
>TRBV10-3|-|TRBJ2-7|-
CAISEGADEQYF
TGTGCCATCAGCGAAGGGGCGGACGAGCAGTACTTC
>TRBV7-2|-|TRBJ2-1|-
CASSSSATTPYNEQFF
TGTGCCAGCAGCAGCAGCGCCACAACTCCCTACAATGAGCAGTTCTTC
>TRBV3-1/TRBV3-2|-|TRBJ2-1|TRBD2
CASSQALSGMESYNEQFF
TGTGCCAGCAGCCAAGCGCTTAGCGGGATGGAATCCTACAATGAGCAGTTCTTC
>TRBV27|-|TRBJ2-3|-
CASSGWGVSANTQYF
TGTGCCAGCAGTGGATGGGGCGTTTCGGCAAATACGCAGTATTTT
>TRBV5-4|once|TRBJ2-3|TRBD2
CASTPGTKVTDTQYF
TGTGCCAGCACCCCCGGGACTAAGGTCACAGATACGCAGTATTTT
>TRBV5-1|-|TRBJ2-7|TRBD2
CASSLGGLAGPYEQYF
TGCGCCAGCAGCTTGGGGGGACTAGCGGGACCCTACGAGCAGTACTTC
>TRBV2|few|TRBJ1-1|TRBD1
CASSRQGYTEAFF
TGTGCCAGCAGTAGACAGGGGTACACTGAAGCTTTCTTT
>TRBV7-2|-|TRBJ2-7|TRBD2
CASSLGWVTSGPYEQYF
TGTGCCAGCAGCTTGGGGTGGGTGACTAGCGGGCCCTACGAGCAGTACTTC
>TRBV5-1|-|TRBJ2-2|TRBD2
CASSLRGDGELFF
TGCGCCAGCAGCTTACGGGGGGACGGGGAGCTGTTTTTT
>TRBV6-5|-|TRBJ2-5|TRBD1
CASRFRGRRETQYF
TGTGCCAGCAGATTCAGGGGGCGCCGAGAGACCCAGTACTTC
>TRBV9|once|TRBJ2-1|-
CASSAGITAYNEQFF
TGTGCCAGCAGCGCAGGGATCACTGCCTACAATGAGCAGTTCTTC
>TRBV19|-|TRBJ2-2|-
CASSISGNTGELFF
TGTGCCAGTAGTATTTCGGGTAACACCGGGGAGCTGTTTTTT
>TRBV6-5|-|TRBJ2-1|TRBD2
CASSYTSGSPYNEQFF
TGTGCCAGCAGTTATACTAGCGGGAGCCCCTACAATGAGCAGTTCTTC
>TRBV10-1|few|TRBJ2-3|-
CASISSDTQYF
TGCGCCAGCATCTCTTCAGATACGCAGTATTTT
>TRBV10-3|-|TRBJ2-7|TRBD1
CANSGTEHYEQYF
TGTGCCAACTCCGGGACAGAGCACTACGAGCAGTACTTC
>TRBV7-2|-|TRBJ2-2|-
CASSLYQGIDTGELFF
TGTGCCAGCAGCTTATACCAGGGTATTGACACCGGGGAGCTGTTTTTT
>TRBV18|-|TRBJ1-4|TRBD1
CASWDRAANEKLFF
TGTGCCAGCTGGGACAGGGCGGCTAATGAAAAACTGTTTTTT
>TRBV11-2|-|TRBJ2-5|-
CASSKGSQETQYF
TGTGCCAGCAGTAAGGGGTCCCAAGAGACCCAGTACTTC
>TRBV5-1|-|TRBJ2-5|-
CASSLQETQYF
TGCGCCAGCAGCCTCCAAGAGACCCAGTACTTC
>TRBV13|-|TRBJ2-7|TRBD1
CASSPNPGTGGVEQYF
TGTGCCAGCAGCCCTAACCCGGGGACAGGGGGCGTCGAGCAGTACTTC
>TRBV2|-|TRBJ2-5|-
CASSVYARETQYF
TGTGCCAGCAGTGTGTACGCCCGGGAGACCCAGTACTTC
>TRBV7-9|-|TRBJ2-3|-
CASSLLPGVTDTQYF
TGTGCCAGCAGCTTACTCCCGGGAGTGACAGATACGCAGTATTTT
>TRBV5-5|-|TRBJ1-1|TRBD1
CASSPRTGLSTEAFF
TGTGCCAGCAGCCCGCGGACAGGCCTCTCCACTGAAGCTTTCTTT
>TRBV18|-|TRBJ1-2|TRBD1
CASSAGQLYGYTF
TGTGCCAGCTCAGCGGGACAGCTCTATGGCTACACCTTC
>TRBV9|-|TRBJ2-7|-
CASSGQDSYEQYF
TGTGCCAGCAGCGGACAGGACTCCTACGAGCAGTACTTC
>TRBV9|-|TRBJ2-1|-
CASNRGHLYNEQFF
TGTGCCAGCAACCGCGGACACCTCTACAATGAGCAGTTCTTC
>TRBV3-1/TRBV3-2|once|TRBJ2-1|-
CASSGRTGVGTPYNEQFF
TGTGCCAGCAGTGGTAGGACGGGAGTGGGGACCCCCTACAATGAGCAGTTCTTC
>TRBV19|-|TRBJ2-1|TRBD2
CASTLGLAGYNEQFF
TGTGCCAGTACCCTTGGACTAGCGGGATACAATGAGCAGTTCTTC
>TRBV27|-|TRBJ2-7|-
CASSLLGRGAAYEQYF
TGTGCCAGCAGTTTATTAGGCAGGGGTGCAGCCTACGAGCAGTACTTC
>TRBV10-3|few|TRBJ2-7|TRBD1
CAISTGTGFYEQYF
TGTGCCATCAGTACCGGGACAGGGTTCTACGAGCAGTACTTC
>TRBV10-3|-|TRBJ1-2|TRBD1
CAISEPTTGNGDYTF
TGTGCCATCAGTGAGCCGACGACAGGGAACGGCGACTACACCTTC
>TRBV7-9|-|TRBJ2-7|-
CASSSPSTYEQYF
TGTGCCAGCAGCTCACCCAGTACCTACGAGCAGTACTTC
>TRBV19|-|TRBJ2-1|-
CASSIFSGNEQFF
TGTGCCAGTAGTATATTCTCGGGGAATGAGCAGTTCTTC
>TRBV5-6|-|TRBJ2-1|-
CASSPRGGGAYNEQFF
TGTGCCAGCAGCCCACGGGGTGGGGGCGCCTACAATGAGCAGTTCTTC
>TRBV6-5|-|TRBJ2-2|-
CASSPGSPGELFF
TGTGCCAGCAGCCCCGGGAGCCCCGGGGAGCTGTTTTTT
>TRBV4-1|-|TRBJ2-1|-
CASSQGQSSYNEQFF
TGCGCCAGCAGCCAAGGACAGAGCTCCTACAATGAGCAGTTCTTC
>TRBV5-1|few|TRBJ1-3|-
CASSLGDTSSGNTIYF
TGCGCCAGCAGCTTGGGGGACACCAGCTCTGGAAACACCATATATTTT